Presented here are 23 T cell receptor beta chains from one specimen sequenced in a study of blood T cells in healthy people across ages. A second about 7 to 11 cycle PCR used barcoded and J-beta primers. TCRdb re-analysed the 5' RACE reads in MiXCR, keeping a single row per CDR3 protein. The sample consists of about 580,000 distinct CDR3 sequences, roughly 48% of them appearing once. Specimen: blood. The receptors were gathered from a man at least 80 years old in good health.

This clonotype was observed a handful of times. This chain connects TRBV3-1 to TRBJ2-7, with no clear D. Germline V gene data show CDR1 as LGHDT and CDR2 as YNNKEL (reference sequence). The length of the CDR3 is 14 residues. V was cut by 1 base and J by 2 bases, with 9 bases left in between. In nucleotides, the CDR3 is TGTGCCAGCAGCCAAGCGATGGGGACCTACGAGCAGTACTTC. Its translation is CASSQAMGTYEQYF.

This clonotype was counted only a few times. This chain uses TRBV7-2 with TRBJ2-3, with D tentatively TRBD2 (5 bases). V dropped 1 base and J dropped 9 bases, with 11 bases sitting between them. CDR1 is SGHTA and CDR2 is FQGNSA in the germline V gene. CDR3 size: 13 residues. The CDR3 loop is CASSLDRTETQYF. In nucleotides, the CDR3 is TGTGCCAGCAGCTTAGATAGGACTGAGACGCAGTATTTT.

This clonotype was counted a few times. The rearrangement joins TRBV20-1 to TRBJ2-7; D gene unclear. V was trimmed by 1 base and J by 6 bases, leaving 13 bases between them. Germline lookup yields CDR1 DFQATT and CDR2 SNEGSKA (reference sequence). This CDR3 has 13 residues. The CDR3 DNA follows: TGCAGTGCTAGAGCCGCGAGCGTAGCCGAGCAGTACTTC. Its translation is CSARAASVAEQYF.

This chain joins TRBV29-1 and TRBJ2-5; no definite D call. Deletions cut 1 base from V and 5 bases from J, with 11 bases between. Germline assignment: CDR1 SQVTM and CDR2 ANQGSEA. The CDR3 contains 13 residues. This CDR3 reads CSVEALGEETQYF. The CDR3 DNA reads TGCAGCGTTGAAGCGTTGGGTGAGGAGACCCAGTACTTC. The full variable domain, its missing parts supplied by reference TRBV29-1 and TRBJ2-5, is SAVISQKPSRDICQRGTSLTIQCQVDSQVTMMFWYRQQPGQSLTLIATANQGSEATYESGFVIDKFPISRPNLTFSTLTVSNMSPEDSSIYLCSVEALGEETQYFGPGTRLLVL.

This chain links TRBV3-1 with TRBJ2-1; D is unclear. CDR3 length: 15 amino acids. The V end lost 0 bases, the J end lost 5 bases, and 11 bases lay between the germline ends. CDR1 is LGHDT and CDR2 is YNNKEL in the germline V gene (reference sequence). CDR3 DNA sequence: TGTGCCAGCAGCCAAGATGCACGGATCGACAATGAGCAGTTCTTC. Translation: CASSQDARIDNEQFF.

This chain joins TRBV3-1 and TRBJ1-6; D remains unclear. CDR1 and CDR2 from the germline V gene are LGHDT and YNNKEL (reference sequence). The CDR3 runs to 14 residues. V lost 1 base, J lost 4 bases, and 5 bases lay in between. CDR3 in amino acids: CASSQVDYNSPLHF. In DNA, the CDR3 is TGTGCCAGCAGCCAAGTTGATTATAATTCACCCCTCCACTTT.

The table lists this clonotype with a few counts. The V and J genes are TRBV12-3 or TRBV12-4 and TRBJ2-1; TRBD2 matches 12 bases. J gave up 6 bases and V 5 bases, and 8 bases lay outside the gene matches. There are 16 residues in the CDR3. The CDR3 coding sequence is TGTGCCAGCAGTGATAAAGGACTAGCGGGACCCAATGAGCAGTTCTTC. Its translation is CASSDKGLAGPNEQFF.

In nucleotides, the CDR3 is TGTGCCAGCAGTTTAGGGGGGTCCGGGAAGCATGGCTACACCTTC. Residues: CASSLGGSGKHGYTF. This chain uses TRBV28 with TRBJ1-2; D is possibly TRBD1 (5 bases). The CDR3 loop spans 15 amino acids. The V and J ends lost 2 bases and 6 bases respectively, with 16 bases between them. In germline, CDR1 is MDHEN, CDR2 SYDVKM.

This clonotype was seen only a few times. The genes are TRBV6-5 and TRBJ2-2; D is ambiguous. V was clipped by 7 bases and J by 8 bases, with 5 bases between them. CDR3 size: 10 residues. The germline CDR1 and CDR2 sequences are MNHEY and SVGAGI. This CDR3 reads CASKGGELFF. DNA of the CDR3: TGTGCCAGCAAGGGTGGGGAGCTGTTTTTT.

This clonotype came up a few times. This CDR3 is CASSGVYNEQFF. The CDR3 DNA sequence: TGTGCCAGCAGTGGGGTATACAATGAGCAGTTCTTC. The gene calls are TRBV28 and TRBJ2-1; D gene ambiguous. The length of the CDR3 is 12 residues. The germline V and J ends were trimmed by 5 bases and 4 bases, with 6 bases remaining between them. From germline, CDR1 is MDHEN and CDR2 SYDVKM.

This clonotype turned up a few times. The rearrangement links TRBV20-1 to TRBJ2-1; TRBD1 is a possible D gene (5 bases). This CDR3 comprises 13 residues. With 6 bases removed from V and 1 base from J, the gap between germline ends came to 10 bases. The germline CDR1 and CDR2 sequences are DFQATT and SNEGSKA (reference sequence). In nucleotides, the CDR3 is TGCAGTGCCCAAAGGGGATCCTACAATGAGCAGTTCTTC. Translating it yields CSAQRGSYNEQFF.

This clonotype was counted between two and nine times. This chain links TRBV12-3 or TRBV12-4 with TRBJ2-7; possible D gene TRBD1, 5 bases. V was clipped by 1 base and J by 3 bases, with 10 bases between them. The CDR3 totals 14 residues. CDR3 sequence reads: CASSLDRSIYEQYF. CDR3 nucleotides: TGTGCCAGCAGTTTAGACAGGTCCATCTACGAGCAGTACTTC.

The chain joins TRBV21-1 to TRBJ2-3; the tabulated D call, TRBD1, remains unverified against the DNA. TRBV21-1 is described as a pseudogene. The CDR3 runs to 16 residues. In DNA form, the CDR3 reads TGTGCCAGCAGCATAGGGGGGGACAGGGACACAGATACGCAGTATTTT. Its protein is CASSIGGDRDTDTQYF.

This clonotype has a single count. The CDR3 loop is CAWTGRVGTEAFF. CDR3 nucleotide sequence: TGTGCCTGGACCGGCAGGGTAGGGACTGAAGCTTTCTTT. The chain uses TRBV30 and TRBJ1-1; possible D gene TRBD1, 5 bases. CDR3 length: 13 residues. Germline CDR1 GTSNPN, CDR2 SVGIG (reference sequence). The V end was cut by 4 bases, the J end by 5 bases, with 14 bases between. Supplemented by reference TRBV30 and TRBJ1-1, the full variable domain reads SQTIHQWPATLVQPVGSPLSLECTVEGTSNPNLYWYRQAAGRGLQLLFYSVGIGQISSEVPQNLSASRPQDRQFILSSKKLLLSDSGFYLCAWTGRVGTEAFFGQGTRLTVV.

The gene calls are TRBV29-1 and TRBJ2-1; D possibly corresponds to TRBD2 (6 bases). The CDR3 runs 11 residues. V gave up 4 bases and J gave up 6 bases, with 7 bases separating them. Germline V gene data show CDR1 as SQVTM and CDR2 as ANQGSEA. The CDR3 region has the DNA TGCAGCGTTGCGGGAGTCAATGAGCAGTTCTTC. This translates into CSVAGVNEQFF.

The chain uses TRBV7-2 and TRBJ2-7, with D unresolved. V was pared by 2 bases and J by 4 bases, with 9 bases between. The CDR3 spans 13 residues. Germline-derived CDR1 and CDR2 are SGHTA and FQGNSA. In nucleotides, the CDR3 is TGTGCCAGCAGCTTAAATGTAGGGTACGAGCAGTACTTC. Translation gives CASSLNVGYEQYF.

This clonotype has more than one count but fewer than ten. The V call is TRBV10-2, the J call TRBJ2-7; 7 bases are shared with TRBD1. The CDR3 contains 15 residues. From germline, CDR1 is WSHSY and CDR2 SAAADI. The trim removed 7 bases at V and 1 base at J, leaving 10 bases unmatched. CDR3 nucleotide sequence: TGCGCCAGCAATGAAAACAGGGGTTGGTCCTACGAGCAGTACTTC. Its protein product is CASNENRGWSYEQYF.

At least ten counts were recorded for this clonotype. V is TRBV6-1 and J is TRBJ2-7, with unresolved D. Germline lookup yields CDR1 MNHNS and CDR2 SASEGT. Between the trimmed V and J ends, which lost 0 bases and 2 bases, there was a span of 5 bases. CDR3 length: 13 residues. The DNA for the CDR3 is TGTGCCAGCAGTGAAGCGGGCCCCTACGAGCAGTACTTC. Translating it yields CASSEAGPYEQYF.

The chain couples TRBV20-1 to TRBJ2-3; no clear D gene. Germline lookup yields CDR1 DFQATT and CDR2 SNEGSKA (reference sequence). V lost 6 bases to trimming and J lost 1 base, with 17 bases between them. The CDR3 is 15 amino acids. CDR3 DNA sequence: TGCAGTGCGGAATTACCTACTATTCGCACAGATACGCAGTATTTT. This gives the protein CSAELPTIRTDTQYF.

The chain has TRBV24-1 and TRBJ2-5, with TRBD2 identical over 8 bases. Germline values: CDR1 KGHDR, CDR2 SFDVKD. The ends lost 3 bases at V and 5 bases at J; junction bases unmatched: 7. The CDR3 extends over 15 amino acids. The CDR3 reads CATSDASGPGETQYF. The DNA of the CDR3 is TGTGCCACCAGTGATGCTAGCGGGCCTGGGGAGACCCAGTACTTC.

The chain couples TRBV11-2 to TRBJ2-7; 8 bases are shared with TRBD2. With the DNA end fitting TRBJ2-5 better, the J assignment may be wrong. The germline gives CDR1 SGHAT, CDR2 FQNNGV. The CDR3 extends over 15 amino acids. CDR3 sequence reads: CASSPQGISGKTQYF. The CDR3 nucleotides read TGTGCCAGCAGCCCCCAAGGGATTAGCGGGAAGACCCAGTACTTC.

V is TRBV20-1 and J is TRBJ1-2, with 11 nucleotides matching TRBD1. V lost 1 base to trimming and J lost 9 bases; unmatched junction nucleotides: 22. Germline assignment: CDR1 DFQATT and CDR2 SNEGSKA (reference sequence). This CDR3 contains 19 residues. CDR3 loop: CSARGFYGDRGIGTCRYTF. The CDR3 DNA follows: TGCAGTGCTAGAGGTTTTTATGGGGACAGGGGGATCGGCACCTGCCGCTACACCTTC.

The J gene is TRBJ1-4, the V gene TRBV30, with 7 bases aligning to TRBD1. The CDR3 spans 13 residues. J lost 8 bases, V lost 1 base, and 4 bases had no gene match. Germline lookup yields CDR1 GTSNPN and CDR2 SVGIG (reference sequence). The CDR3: CAWSAQGYEKLFF. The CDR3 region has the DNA TGTGCCTGGAGTGCACAGGGGTACGAAAAACTGTTTTTT.